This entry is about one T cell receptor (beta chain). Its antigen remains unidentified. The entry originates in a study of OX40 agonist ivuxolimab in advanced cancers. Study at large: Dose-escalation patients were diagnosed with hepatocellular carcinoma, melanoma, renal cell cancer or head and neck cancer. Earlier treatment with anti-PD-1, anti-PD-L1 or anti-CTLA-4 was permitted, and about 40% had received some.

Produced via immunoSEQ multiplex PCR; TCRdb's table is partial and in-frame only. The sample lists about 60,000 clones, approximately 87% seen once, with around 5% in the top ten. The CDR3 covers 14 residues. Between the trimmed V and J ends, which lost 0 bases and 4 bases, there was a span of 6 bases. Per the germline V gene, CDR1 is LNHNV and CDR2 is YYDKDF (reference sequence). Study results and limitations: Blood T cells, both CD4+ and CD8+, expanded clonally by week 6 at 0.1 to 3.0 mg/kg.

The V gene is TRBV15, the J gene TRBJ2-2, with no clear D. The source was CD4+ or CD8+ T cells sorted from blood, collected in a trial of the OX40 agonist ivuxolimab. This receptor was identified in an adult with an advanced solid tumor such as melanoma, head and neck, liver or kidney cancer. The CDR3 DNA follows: TGTGCCACCAGCAGAGACCGTCCCACCGGGGAGCTGTTTTTT. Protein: CATSRDRPTGELFF. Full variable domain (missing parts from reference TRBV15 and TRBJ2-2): DAMVIQNPRYQVTQFGKPVTLSCSQTLNHNVMYWYQQKSSQAPKLLFHYYDKDFNNEADTPDNFQSRRPNTSFCFLDIRSPGLGDTAMYLCATSRDRPTGELFFGEGSRLTVL.